This TCR beta chain was captured in a study of graft-versus-host responses after intestinal transplantation. Study background: All recipients were given anti-thymocyte globulin induction, and tacrolimus and steroids were then administered for three to four years.

TCRdb's copy holds only in-frame clones and misses some; the assay was immunoSEQ multiplex PCR. The table lists tens of thousands of clones, around 95% of them singletons, with around 0.51% in the top ten. Whole-study findings and limits: GvH clones surfaced in recipient marrow, some emerging earlier in ileum or blood.

Per germline, CDR1 GTSNPN and CDR2 SVGIG (reference sequence). The CDR3 is 20 amino acids. The junction had 15 bases not matched to a gene; V was cut back by 2 bases and J by 0 bases. Concerning this clone: The antigen is not known.

This receptor was taken from a human donor who received an intestinal transplant. The V call is TRBV30, the J call TRBJ2-2; 10 bases are shared with TRBD2. Source: unstimulated CD8+ T cells sorted from spleen or lymph node cells, taken before intestinal transplant. CDR3 nucleotide sequence: TGTGCCTGGAGTTTACGAGGGCTAGCGGGAGTGGGGGCGAACACCGGGGAGCTGTTTTTT. As protein: CAWSLRGLAGVGANTGELFF. The full variable domain, its missing parts supplied by reference TRBV30 and TRBJ2-2, is SQTIHQWPATLVQPVGSPLSLECTVEGTSNPNLYWYRQAAGRGLQLLFYSVGIGQISSEVPQNLSASRPQDRQFILSSKKLLLSDSGFYLCAWSLRGLAGVGANTGELFFGEGSRLTVL.